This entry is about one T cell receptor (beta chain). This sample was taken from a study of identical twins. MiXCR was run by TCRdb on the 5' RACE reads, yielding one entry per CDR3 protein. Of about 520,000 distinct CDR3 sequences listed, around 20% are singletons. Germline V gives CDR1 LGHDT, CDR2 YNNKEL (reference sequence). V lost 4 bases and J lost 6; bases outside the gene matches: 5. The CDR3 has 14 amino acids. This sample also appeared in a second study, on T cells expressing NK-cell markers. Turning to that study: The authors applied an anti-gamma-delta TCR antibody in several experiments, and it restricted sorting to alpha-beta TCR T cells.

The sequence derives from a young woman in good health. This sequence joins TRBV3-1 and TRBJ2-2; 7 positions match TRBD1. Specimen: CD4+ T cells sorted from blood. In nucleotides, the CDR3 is TGTGCCAGCAGCCCCAGAGACAGGGCCGGGGAGCTGTTTTTT. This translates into CASSPRDRAGELFF. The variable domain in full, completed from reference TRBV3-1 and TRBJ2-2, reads DTAVSQTPKYLVTQMGNDKSIKCEQNLGHDTMYWYKQDSKKFLKIMFSYNNKELIINETVPNRFSPKSPDKAHLNLHINSLELGDSAVYFCASSPRDRAGELFFGEGSRLTVL.